This T cell receptor beta chain was sequenced during a study of response to subunit inactivated influenza vaccine. CDR1 is SGHRS and CDR2 is YFSETQ in the germline V gene. The CDR3 is 16 residues long. Trimming at V came to 5 bases and at J to 4 bases, leaving 13 bases not matched to a gene. TCRdb reanalysed the RT-PCR reads using MiXCR and keeps one entry per CDR3 protein. This table has more than 500,000 distinct CDR3 sequences, around 11% appearing once. The sample was also reused in another study, on T cells expressing NK-cell markers. From that study: UMIs accompanied the 5'RACE template switching by which TCR beta cDNA was made. The TCR beta repertoires originated in sorted CD3+CD56+NKG2C+, CD3+CD56+NKG2C- and CD3+CD56-NKG2C+ T cells. With respect to HCMV, most of the eight sequenced donors were seropositive, and one was seronegative. These clonotypes additionally ranked first within the CD3+CD56-NKG2C+ fraction of four donors. The study left the HCMV specificity of expanded NKG2C+ T cell clones unresolved.

Specimen: PBMCs from blood, collected on the day of vaccination. V and J are TRBV5-1 and TRBJ1-1; 8 bases match TRBD1. The TCR was taken from a man aged 50-60 years who received an inactivated influenza vaccine. This chain's CDR3 is CASRLMTGELGTEAFF. CDR3 nucleotide sequence: TGCGCCAGCAGGCTTATGACAGGGGAATTAGGCACTGAAGCTTTCTTT.